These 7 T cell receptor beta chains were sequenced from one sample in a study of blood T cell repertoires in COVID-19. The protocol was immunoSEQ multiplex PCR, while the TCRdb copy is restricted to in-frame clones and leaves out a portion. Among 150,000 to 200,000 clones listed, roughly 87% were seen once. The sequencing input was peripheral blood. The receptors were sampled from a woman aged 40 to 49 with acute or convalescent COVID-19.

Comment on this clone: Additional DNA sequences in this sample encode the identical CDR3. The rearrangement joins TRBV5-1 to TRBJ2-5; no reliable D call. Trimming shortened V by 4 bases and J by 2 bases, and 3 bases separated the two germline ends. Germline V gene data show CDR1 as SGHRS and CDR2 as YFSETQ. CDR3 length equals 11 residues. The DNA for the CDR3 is TGCGCCAGCAGCATACAAGAGACCCAGTACTTC. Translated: CASSIQETQYF.

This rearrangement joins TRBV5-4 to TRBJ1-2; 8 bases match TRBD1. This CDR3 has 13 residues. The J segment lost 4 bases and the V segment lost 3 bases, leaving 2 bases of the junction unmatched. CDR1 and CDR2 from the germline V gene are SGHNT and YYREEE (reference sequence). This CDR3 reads CASSSDRGYGYTF. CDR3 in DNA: TGTGCCAGCAGCTCCGACAGGGGCTATGGCTACACCTTC.

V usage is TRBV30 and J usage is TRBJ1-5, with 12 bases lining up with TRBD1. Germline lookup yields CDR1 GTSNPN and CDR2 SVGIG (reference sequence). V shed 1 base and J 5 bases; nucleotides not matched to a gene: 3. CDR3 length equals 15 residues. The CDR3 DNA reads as TGTGCCTGGAGTGACGGGACAGGGGGCCATCAGCCCCAGCATTTT. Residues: CAWSDGTGGHQPQHF.

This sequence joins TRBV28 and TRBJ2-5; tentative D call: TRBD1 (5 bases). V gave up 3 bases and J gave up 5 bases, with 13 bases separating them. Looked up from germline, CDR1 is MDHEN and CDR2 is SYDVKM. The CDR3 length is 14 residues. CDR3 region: CASSFEGAEETQYF. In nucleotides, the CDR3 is TGTGCCAGCAGTTTCGAAGGGGCGGAGGAGACCCAGTACTTC.

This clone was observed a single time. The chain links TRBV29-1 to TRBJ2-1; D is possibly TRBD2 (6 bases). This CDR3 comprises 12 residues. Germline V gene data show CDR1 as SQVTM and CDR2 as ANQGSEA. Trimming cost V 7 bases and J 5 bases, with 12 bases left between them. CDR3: CSALGGDNEQFF. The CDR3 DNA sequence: TGCAGCGCCCTGGGCGGGGACAATGAGCAGTTCTTC.

For the CDR3, the DNA is TGTGCCAGCAGCCCCGGGACTCCAGCTGAGCAGTTCTTC. It encodes CASSPGTPAEQFF. V and J are TRBV9 and TRBJ2-1, with TRBD2 as a possible D gene (6 bases). Germline CDR1 and CDR2: SGDLS and YYNGEE. Trimming took 4 bases from V and 9 from J, leaving 14 bases between them. This CDR3 region has 13 residues. The full variable domain, its missing parts supplied by reference TRBV9 and TRBJ2-1, is DSGVTQTPKHLITATGQRVTLRCSPRSGDLSVYWYQQSLDQGLQFLIQYYNGEERAKGNILERFSAQQFPDLHSELNLSSLELGDSALYFCASSPGTPAEQFFGPGTRLTVL.

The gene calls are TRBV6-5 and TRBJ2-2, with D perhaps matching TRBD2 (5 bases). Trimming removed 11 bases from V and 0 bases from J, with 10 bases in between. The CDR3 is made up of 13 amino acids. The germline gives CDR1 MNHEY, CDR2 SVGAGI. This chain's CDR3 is CALGSPNTGELFF. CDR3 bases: TGTGCCCTTGGGAGTCCGAACACCGGGGAGCTGTTTTTT.